This record covers a single TCR beta chain. The antigen is unknown. This record comes from a study of T cell responses to AZD1222 COVID-19 vaccine. Points from the study as a whole: There were repertoire samples only from the period after the peak T cell response.

Here immunoSEQ multiplex PCR was the method, and the copy in TCRdb shows in-frame clones only, minus some. This sample carries approximately 190,000 clones, approximately 91% of them seen once, and the ten largest clones take more than 0.75%. The CDR3 is 17 residues long. CDR1 and CDR2 (germline): SGHVS, FQNEAQ. The J segment lost 0 bases and the V segment lost 4 bases, leaving 9 bases of the junction unmatched. The sequence was obtained from an adult in good health. The chain links TRBV7-8 to TRBJ1-3, with 7 positions matching TRBD1. Source: peripheral blood, taken on day 0 of AZD1222 vaccination. The CDR3 DNA reads as TGTGCCAGCAGCTCCCGGGACAGTTTCCTCTCTGGAAACACCATATATTTT. This gives the protein CASSSRDSFLSGNTIYF.